The present entry profiles one TCR beta chain with its context. These data belong to a study of long-term antiretroviral therapy in people with HIV. Germline V CDR1 and CDR2: SNHLY, FYNNEI. The CDR3 runs to 14 residues. Losses at the gene ends were 3 bases for V and 4 bases for J; bases not matched to a gene: 5. The run of the v3.0 immunoSEQ assay was at survey level. Assay: immunoSEQ multiplex PCR; the TCRdb copy retains only in-frame clones and omits some. The repertoire has 20,000 to 25,000 clones, roughly 91% of them found once; the top ten carry under 4%. This chain links TRBV2 with TRBJ2-5, with TRBD1 identical over 7 bases. The origin of this receptor is a man aged 60 to 69 with HIV. The material sequenced was unsorted PBMCs, taken 2.3 years after starting antiretroviral therapy. The CDR3 DNA sequence: TGTGCCAGCAGTGAGACGACAGGGCGAGAGACCCAGTACTTC. Amino acids: CASSETTGRETQYF.